This T cell receptor beta chain was captured in a study of cytomegalovirus exposure and HLA in healthy donors. Whole-study findings and limits: Relative to the approximately 700-donor mean, N-insertions were reportedly fewer in an Asian-associated ancestry cluster in a later analysis. Reports credit the classifier with highly specific, highly sensitive diagnosis of cytomegalovirus status. Information on immune exposure was restricted to one variable (CMV serostatus).

Germline V gene lookup returns CDR1 KGHSY and CDR2 FQNENV. V lost 3 bases and J 3 bases, leaving 3 bases between the germline ends. The CDR3 has 11 residues. On this clone itself: The target antigen is unknown.

The PCR was carried out with 60 Vbeta primers and 13 Jbeta primers. Data came from immunoSEQ multiplex PCR; TCRdb stores just in-frame clones and leaves some out. The sample holds around 170,000 clones, over 75% seen once. The donors were healthy bone marrow donors. The receptor's source is a man between 60 and 75 years old in good health and CMV-seronegative. The gene calls are TRBV16 and TRBJ2-7; unclear D gene. The sequenced sample consisted of PBMCs. Here the CDR3 reads CASSQSYEQYF. CDR3 nucleotides: TGTGCCAGCAGCCAGAGCTACGAGCAGTACTTC. The full variable domain, in which reference TRBV16 and TRBJ2-7 provide the parts outside the CDR3, is GEEVAQTPKHLVRGEGQKAKLYCAPIKGHSYVFWYQQVLKNEFKFLISFQNENVFDETGMPKERFSAKCLPNSPCSLEIQATKLEDSAVYFCASSQSYEQYFGPGTRLTVT.